This TCR beta chain was identified during a study of a mutant IDH1 vaccine in newly diagnosed glioma. The wider study: Therapy received beforehand was radiotherapy, temozolomide, or both, with most patients given both.

This clone appeared a few times. Its antigen is undetermined. Findings and caveats of the study: Shifts in the top peripheral T cell clonotypes seemed unrelated to pseudoprogression.

Sample time point: week 47, end of study. In every dose of vaccine, 300 ug of mutant IDH1 20-mer peptide was given alongside topical imiquimod. Each patient was administered eight vaccinations, scheduled in weeks 1, 3, 5, 7, 11, 15, 19 and 23. Here immunoSEQ multiplex PCR was the method, and the copy in TCRdb shows in-frame clones only, minus some. Altogether fewer than 55,000 clones are present, 65% being singletons, with the ten largest covering around 4.8%. The V segment lost 4 bases and the J segment 1 base; nucleotides outside the gene matches: 3. The CDR3 sequence is 14 residues long. Looked up from germline, CDR1 is MNHEY and CDR2 is SMNVEV (reference sequence).

The chain recombines TRBV27 with TRBJ1-1, with 7 bases matching TRBD1. The receptor was derived from a man aged 40-55 years with glioma. Some clones in this sample may be carry-over from other donors' samples. The starting material was peripheral blood mononuclear cells (PBMCs), obtained from a glioma patient whose treatment included an IDH1 peptide vaccine. The CDR3 protein is CASSSTGRNTEAFF. CDR3 DNA: TGTGCCAGCAGTTCGACAGGGAGGAACACTGAAGCTTTCTTT.